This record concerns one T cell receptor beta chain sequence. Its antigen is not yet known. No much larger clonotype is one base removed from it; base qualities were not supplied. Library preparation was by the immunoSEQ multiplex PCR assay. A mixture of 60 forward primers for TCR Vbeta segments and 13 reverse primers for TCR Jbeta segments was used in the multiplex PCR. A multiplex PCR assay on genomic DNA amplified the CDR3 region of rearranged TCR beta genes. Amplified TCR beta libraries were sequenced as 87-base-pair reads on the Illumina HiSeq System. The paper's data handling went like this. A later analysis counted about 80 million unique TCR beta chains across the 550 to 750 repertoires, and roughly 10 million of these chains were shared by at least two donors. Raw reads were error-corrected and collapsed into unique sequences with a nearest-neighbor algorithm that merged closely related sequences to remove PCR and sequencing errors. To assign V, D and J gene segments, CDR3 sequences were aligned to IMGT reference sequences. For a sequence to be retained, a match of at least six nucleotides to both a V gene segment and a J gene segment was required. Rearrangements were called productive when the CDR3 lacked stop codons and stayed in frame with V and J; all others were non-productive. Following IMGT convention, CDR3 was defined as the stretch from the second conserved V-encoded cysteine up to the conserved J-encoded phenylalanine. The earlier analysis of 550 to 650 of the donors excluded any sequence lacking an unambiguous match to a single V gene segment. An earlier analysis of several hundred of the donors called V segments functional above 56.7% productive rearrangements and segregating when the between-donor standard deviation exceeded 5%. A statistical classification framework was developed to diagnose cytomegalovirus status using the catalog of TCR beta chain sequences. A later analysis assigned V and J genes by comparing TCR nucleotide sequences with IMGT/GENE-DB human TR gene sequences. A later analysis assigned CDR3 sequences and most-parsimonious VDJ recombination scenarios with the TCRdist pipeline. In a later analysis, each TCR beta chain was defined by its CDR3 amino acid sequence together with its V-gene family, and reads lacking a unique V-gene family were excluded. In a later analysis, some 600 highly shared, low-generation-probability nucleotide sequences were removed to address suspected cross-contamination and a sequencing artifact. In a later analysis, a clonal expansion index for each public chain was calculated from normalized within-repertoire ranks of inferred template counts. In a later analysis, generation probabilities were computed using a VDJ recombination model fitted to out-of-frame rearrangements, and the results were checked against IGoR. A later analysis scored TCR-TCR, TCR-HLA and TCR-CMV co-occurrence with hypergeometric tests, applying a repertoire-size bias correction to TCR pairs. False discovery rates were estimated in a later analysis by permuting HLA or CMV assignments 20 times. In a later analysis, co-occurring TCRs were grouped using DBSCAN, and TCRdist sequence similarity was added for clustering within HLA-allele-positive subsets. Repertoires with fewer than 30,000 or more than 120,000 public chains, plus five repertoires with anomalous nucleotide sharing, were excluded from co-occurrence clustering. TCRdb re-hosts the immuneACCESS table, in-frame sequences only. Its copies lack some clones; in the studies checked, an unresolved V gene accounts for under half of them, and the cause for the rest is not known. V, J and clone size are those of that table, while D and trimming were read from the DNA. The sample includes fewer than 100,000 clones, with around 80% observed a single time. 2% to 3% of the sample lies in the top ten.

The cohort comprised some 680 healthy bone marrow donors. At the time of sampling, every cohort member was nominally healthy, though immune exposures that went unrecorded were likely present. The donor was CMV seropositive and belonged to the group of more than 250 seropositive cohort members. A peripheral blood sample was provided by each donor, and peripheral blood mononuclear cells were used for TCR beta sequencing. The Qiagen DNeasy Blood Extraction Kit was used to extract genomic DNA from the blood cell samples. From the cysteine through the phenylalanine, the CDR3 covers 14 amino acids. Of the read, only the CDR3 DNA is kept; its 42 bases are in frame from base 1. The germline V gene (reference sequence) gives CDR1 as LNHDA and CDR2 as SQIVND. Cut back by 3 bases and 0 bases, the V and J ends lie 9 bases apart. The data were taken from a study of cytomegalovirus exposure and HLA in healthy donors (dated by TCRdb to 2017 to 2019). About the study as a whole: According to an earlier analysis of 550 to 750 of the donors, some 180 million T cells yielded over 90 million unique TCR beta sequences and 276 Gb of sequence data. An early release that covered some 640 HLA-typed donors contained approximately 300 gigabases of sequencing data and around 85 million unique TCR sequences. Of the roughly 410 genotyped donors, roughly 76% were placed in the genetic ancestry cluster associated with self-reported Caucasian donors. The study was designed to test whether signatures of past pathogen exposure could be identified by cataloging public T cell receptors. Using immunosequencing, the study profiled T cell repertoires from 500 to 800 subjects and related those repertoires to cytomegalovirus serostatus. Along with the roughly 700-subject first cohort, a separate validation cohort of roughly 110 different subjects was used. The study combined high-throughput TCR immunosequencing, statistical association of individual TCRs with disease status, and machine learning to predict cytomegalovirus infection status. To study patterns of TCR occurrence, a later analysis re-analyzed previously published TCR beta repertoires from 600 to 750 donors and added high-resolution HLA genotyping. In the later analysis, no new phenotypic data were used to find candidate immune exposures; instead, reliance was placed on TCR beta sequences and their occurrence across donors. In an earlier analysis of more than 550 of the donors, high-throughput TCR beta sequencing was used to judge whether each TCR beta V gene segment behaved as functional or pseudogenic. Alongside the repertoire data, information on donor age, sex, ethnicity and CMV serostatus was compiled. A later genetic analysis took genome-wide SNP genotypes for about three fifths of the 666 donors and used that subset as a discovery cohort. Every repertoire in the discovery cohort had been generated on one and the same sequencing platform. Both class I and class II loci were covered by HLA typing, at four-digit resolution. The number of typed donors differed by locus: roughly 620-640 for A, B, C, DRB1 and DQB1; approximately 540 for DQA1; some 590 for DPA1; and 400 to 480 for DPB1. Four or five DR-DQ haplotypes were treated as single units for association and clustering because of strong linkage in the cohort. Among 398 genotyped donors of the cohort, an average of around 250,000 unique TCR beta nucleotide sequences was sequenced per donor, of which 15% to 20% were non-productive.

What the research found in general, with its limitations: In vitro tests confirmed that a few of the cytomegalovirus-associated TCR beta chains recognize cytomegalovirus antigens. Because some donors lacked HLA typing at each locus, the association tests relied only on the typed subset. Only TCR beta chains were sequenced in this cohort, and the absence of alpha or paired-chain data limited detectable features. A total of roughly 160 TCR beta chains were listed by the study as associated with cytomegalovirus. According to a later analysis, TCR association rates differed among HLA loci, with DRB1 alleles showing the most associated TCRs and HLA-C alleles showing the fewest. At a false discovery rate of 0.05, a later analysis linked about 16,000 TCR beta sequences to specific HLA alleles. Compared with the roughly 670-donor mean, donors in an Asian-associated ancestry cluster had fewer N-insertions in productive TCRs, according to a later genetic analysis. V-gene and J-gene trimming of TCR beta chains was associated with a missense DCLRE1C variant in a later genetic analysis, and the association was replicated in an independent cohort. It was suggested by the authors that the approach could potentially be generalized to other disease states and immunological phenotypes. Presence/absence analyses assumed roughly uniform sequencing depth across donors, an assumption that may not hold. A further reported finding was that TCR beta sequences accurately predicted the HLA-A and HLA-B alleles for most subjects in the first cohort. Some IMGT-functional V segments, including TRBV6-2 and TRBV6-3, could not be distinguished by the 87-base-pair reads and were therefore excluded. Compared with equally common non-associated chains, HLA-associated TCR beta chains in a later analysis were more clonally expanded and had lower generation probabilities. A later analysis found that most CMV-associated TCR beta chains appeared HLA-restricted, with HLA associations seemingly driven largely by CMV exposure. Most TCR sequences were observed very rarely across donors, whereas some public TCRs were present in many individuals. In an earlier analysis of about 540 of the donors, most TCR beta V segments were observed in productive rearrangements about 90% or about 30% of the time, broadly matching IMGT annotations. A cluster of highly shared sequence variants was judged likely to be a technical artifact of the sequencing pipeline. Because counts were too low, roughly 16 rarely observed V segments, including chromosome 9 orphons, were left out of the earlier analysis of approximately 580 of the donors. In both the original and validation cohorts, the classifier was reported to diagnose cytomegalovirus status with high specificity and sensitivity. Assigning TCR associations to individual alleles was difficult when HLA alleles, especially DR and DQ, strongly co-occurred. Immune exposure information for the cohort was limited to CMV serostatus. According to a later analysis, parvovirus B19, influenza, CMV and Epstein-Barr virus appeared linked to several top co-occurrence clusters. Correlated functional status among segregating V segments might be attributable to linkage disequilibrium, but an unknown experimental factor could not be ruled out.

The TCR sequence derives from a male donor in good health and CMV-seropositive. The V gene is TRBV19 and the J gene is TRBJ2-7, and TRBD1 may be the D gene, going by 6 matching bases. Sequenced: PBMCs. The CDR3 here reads CASSIRGPSYEQYF. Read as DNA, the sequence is TGTGCCAGTAGTATCAGGGGCCCCTCCTACGAGCAGTACTTC.